The present T cell receptor (beta chain) was sequenced within a study of T-cell memory formation after mild COVID-19. Study results and limitations: Memory from before infection featured some responding clones, which suggests cross-reactive memory joined. A second wave of clones peaked on day 37, and their SARS-CoV-2 specificity went unconfirmed.

There are 16 residues in the CDR3. Germline V gives CDR1 LNHNV, CDR2 YYDKDF (reference sequence). Unmatched junction bases numbered 5, after V lost 1 base and J lost 3 bases. 5'RACE primed at constant segments yielded TCR alpha and TCR beta cDNA libraries bearing sample barcodes and UMIs. In TCRdb, the 5' RACE reads were re-called with MiXCR into one record per CDR3 protein. The sample has 580,000 or so distinct CDR3 sequences; around 16% are singletons. This clonotype was seen many times. The antigen remains unidentified. J is TRBJ2-3 and V is TRBV15; 9 bases are shared with TRBD2. This TCR came from an adult woman who had mild COVID-19 (a few samples of this study predate the infection). Cell type and time point are not known. Sequenced sample: PBMCs or a T cell subset sorted from them (not recorded which). This CDR3 reads CATSRVSSGITDTQYF. The DNA for the CDR3 is TGTGCCACCAGCAGAGTTTCTAGCGGGATTACAGATACGCAGTATTTT.